Following are 28 T cell receptor beta chains from one sample sequenced in a study of T cell responses to AZD1222 COVID-19 vaccine. TCRdb keeps only in-frame clones here, not all; method: immunoSEQ multiplex PCR. The sample has about 56,000 clones; approximately 86% are singletons. This material consisted of peripheral blood, taken 28 days after the second AZD1222 dose. The receptors were sampled from an adult who received the AZD1222 COVID-19 vaccine.

The count of this clone is one. CDR3 nucleotide sequence: TGTGCCAGTACCGTGGGACGTGGCTACACCTTC. This sequence encodes CASTVGRGYTF. The rearrangement uses TRBV19 and TRBJ1-2, with a tentative D call TRBD1 (5 bases). There are 11 residues in the CDR3. From germline, CDR1 is LNHDA and CDR2 SQIVND (reference sequence). V lost 7 bases to trimming and J lost 7 bases, with 10 bases between them.

This clone appeared once. The chain couples TRBV4-3 to TRBJ2-6, with a possible D match to TRBD1 (6 bases). This CDR3 has 18 amino acids. The V end lost 0 bases, the J end lost 0 bases, and 12 bases lay between the germline ends. The germline V gene has CDR1 LGHNA and CDR2 YSLEER. CDR3 nucleotides: TGCGCCAGCAGCCAAGAGATTCAGGGGTTCTCTGGGGCCAACGTCCTGACTTTC. Translated: CASSQEIQGFSGANVLTF.

The V and J genes are TRBV19 and TRBJ1-2, with TRBD1 as a possible D gene (6 bases). Per the germline V gene, CDR1 is LNHDA and CDR2 is SQIVND (reference sequence). This CDR3 spans 16 amino acids. V lost 5 bases, J lost 4 bases, and 20 bases lay in between. In DNA, the CDR3 is TGTGCCAGTAGTTCCCAAGTCAGGGGTTCCCTCTATGGCTACACCTTC. Encoded protein: CASSSQVRGSLYGYTF.

This chain uses TRBV27 with TRBJ2-7; TRBD1 agrees at 11 bases. The germline CDR1 and CDR2 sequences are MNHEY and SMNVEV (reference sequence). With V trimmed by 8 bases and J by 2 bases, 5 bases remained unmatched. The length of the CDR3 is 14 residues. CDR3 region: CASGRTGGTYEQYF. DNA for the CDR3: TGTGCCAGCGGGAGGACAGGGGGCACCTACGAGCAGTACTTC.

The sample holds one count of this clone. The V and J genes are TRBV3-1 (or the pseudogene TRBV3-2) and TRBJ1-3; 9 nucleotides agree with TRBD1. The CDR3 sequence is 15 residues long. The V gene's germline CDR1 is LGHDT and CDR2 YNNKEL (reference sequence). Trimming at V came to 4 bases and at J to 2 bases, leaving 3 bases not matched to a gene. This chain's CDR3 is CASSPRDRAGNTIYF. In nucleotides, the CDR3 is TGTGCCAGCAGCCCCCGGGACAGGGCTGGAAACACCATATATTTT.

In its sample, this clone was seen a few times. The chain links TRBV6-5 to TRBJ1-2; no clear D gene. This CDR3 is 13 amino acids long. Trimming took 6 bases from V and 2 from J, leaving 10 bases between them. The germline V gene has CDR1 MNHEY and CDR2 SVGAGI. The CDR3 spells CASRITGNYGYTF. The CDR3 DNA reads TGTGCCAGCAGGATAACGGGGAACTATGGCTACACCTTC.

The rearrangement uses TRBV27 and TRBJ1-1, with no clear D. The germline CDR1 and CDR2 sequences are MNHEY and SMNVEV (reference sequence). The V end lost 5 bases, the J end lost 4 bases, and 17 bases lay between the germline ends. CDR3 length equals 15 residues. The CDR3 DNA sequence: TGTGCCAGCAGTCCCGTCTCGGGTTCAATCACTGAAGCTTTCTTT. Translating it yields CASSPVSGSITEAFF.

The chain uses TRBV30 and TRBJ1-5; perhaps TRBD1 as D (6 bases). Deletions cut 5 bases from V and 4 bases from J, with 12 bases between. The CDR3 extends over 13 amino acids. Per the germline V gene, CDR1 is GTSNPN and CDR2 is SVGIG (reference sequence). Written as DNA, the CDR3 is TGTGCCTGGGGGGGACACCAGAATCAGCCCCAGCATTTT. Its protein product is CAWGGHQNQPQHF.

V is TRBV7-2 and J is TRBJ1-2; weak D call: TRBD1 (5 bases). The length of the CDR3 is 13 residues. Germline V CDR1 and CDR2: SGHTA, FQGNSA. Trimming cost V 4 bases and J 7 bases, with 13 bases left between them. This chain's CDR3 is CASSSWGGAGYTF. Written as DNA, the CDR3 is TGTGCCAGCAGCTCCTGGGGAGGGGCTGGCTACACCTTC.

The J gene is TRBJ1-2, the V gene TRBV5-1; D gene uncertain. The CDR3 contains 16 residues. The V end lost 1 base, the J end lost 1 base, and 14 bases lay between the germline ends. Germline CDR1 SGHRS, CDR2 YFSETQ. CDR3 DNA sequence: TGCGCCAGCAGCTTGAATCTTATGCGGATTAACTATGGCTACACCTTC. This codes for CASSLNLMRINYGYTF.

J is TRBJ1-3 and V is TRBV30, with a possible D match to TRBD1 (5 bases). This CDR3 comprises 13 residues. V lost 8 bases to trimming and J lost 0 bases, with 11 bases between them. The germline V gene encodes CDR1 GTSNPN and CDR2 SVGIG (reference sequence). The CDR3 coding sequence is TGTGCCACCTCGCAGGGCTCTGGAAACACCATATATTTT. Amino acid sequence: CATSQGSGNTIYF.

V and J are TRBV27 and TRBJ1-2, with D perhaps matching TRBD1 (6 bases). The germline gives CDR1 MNHEY, CDR2 SMNVEV (reference sequence). The V and J ends lost 4 bases and 4 bases respectively, with 16 bases between them. The CDR3 is made up of 15 amino acids. The CDR3 loop is CASSSPDRPFYGYTF. The CDR3 DNA sequence: TGTGCCAGCAGTTCCCCGGACAGACCTTTCTATGGCTACACCTTC.

The chain links TRBV4-2 to TRBJ1-2; D might be TRBD1 (5 bases). Germline CDR1 and CDR2: LGHNA and YNFKEQ. CDR3 length: 14 amino acids. The V end lost 0 bases, the J end lost 7 bases, and 12 bases lay between the germline ends. The CDR3 loop reads CASSQEGGTAGYTF. The DNA for the CDR3 is TGTGCCAGCAGCCAAGAGGGAGGGACTGCTGGCTACACCTTC.

The chain joins TRBV6-6 to TRBJ2-7; 7 bases are a match to TRBD2. Germline V gene sequence: CDR1 MNHNY, CDR2 SVGAGI (reference sequence). Losses at the gene ends were 4 bases for V and 0 bases for J; bases not matched to a gene: 3. CDR3 length equals 14 residues. The CDR3 bases are TGTGCCAGCAGTTCTGGGACTAACTCCTACGAGCAGTACTTC. It codes for CASSSGTNSYEQYF.

The chain couples TRBV9 to TRBJ1-3; D uncertain. Germline CDR1 reads SGDLS; CDR2 reads YYNGEE. V was trimmed by 5 bases and J by 4 bases, leaving 10 bases between them. The CDR3 has 13 residues. This CDR3 reads CASRPFGGNTIYF. Here the CDR3 DNA reads TGTGCCAGCAGACCGTTCGGAGGAAACACCATATATTTT.

This chain uses TRBV9 with TRBJ1-3; 9 bases fit TRBD1. The CDR3 contains 13 residues. V was pared by 4 bases and J by 7 bases, with 3 bases of the junction left unmatched. Looked up from germline, CDR1 is SGDLS and CDR2 is YYNGEE. The DNA for the CDR3 is TGTGCCAGCAGCTCAGGACAGGGGAACACCATATATTTT. This encodes CASSSGQGNTIYF.

The rearrangement joins TRBV29-1 to TRBJ2-5, with 9 bases aligning to TRBD1. After removal of 5 bases from V and 4 bases from J, the junction contained 11 bases not matched to a gene. This CDR3 spans 15 amino acids. Germline-derived CDR1 and CDR2 are SQVTM and ANQGSEA. The CDR3 reads CSVKGDRVSLETQYF. CDR3 coding DNA: TGCAGCGTTAAGGGGGACAGGGTTAGTTTAGAGACCCAGTACTTC.

The gene calls are TRBV28 and TRBJ1-2; possible D gene TRBD1, 5 bases. V lost 7 bases and J 6 bases, leaving 18 bases between the germline ends. Germline lookup yields CDR1 MDHEN and CDR2 SYDVKM. CDR3 size: 14 residues. The CDR3 DNA reads as TGTGCCAGCACCCGACAGAGAGTAAATGATGGCTACACCTTC. Residues: CASTRQRVNDGYTF.

This rearrangement joins TRBV28 to TRBJ1-4; 7 nucleotides match TRBD1. CDR3 length equals 15 residues. In germline, CDR1 is MDHEN, CDR2 SYDVKM. Trimming took 10 bases from V and 0 from J; bases not matched to a gene: 8. The CDR3 loop reads CAIRGRGATNEKLFF. CDR3 sequence (DNA): TGTGCCATCAGGGGGAGGGGAGCAACTAATGAAAAACTGTTTTTT.

The chain is built from TRBV2 and TRBJ1-1, with D perhaps TRBD1 (5 bases). The CDR3 loop spans 13 amino acids. The V gene lost 6 bases and the J gene lost 1 base, with 9 bases spanning the gap. Germline-derived CDR1 and CDR2 are SNHLY and FYNNEI. CDR3 region: CASRVQENTEAFF. CDR3 DNA sequence: TGTGCCAGCAGGGTACAGGAGAACACTGAAGCTTTCTTT.

The chain joins TRBV11-3 to TRBJ1-5, with no clear D. The CDR3 runs 15 residues. Germline CDR1 and CDR2: SGHNT and YENEEA. V was shortened by 5 bases and J by 2 bases, with 13 bases between the two germline ends. Here the CDR3 DNA reads TGTGCCAGCAGCGGGGTGGGGTTTGGCAATCAGCCCCAGCATTTT. This sequence encodes CASSGVGFGNQPQHF.

The CDR3 protein is CASSDSGLGGYTF. The CDR3 bases are TGTGCCAGCAGTGATAGTGGGTTAGGTGGCTACACCTTC. J is TRBJ1-2 and V is TRBV2; D unresolved. This CDR3 comprises 13 residues. V shed 3 bases and J shed 7 bases, with 12 bases lying between them. The germline V gene has CDR1 SNHLY and CDR2 FYNNEI.

The chain employs TRBV28 and TRBJ1-1, with D hard to call. This CDR3 contains 15 residues. Deletions cut 1 base from V and 4 bases from J, with 13 bases between. CDR1 and CDR2 from the germline V gene are MDHEN and SYDVKM. The CDR3 bases are TGTGCCAGCAGTTTATACCCCAAGGGCGGCACTGAAGCTTTCTTT. Amino acids: CASSLYPKGGTEAFF.

In this sample, this clone turned up once. The V call is TRBV27, the J call TRBJ2-3, with TRBD1 matching 7 bases. CDR1 is MNHEY and CDR2 is SMNVEV in the germline V gene (reference sequence). This CDR3 has 17 amino acids. Trimming at V came to 3 bases and at J to 0 bases, leaving 9 bases not matched to a gene. CDR3 residues: CASSFLTGIESTDTQYF. The CDR3 nucleotides are TGTGCCAGCAGTTTTCTGACAGGGATAGAGAGCACAGATACGCAGTATTTT.

The chain carries TRBV10-3 and TRBJ1-1; no clear D gene. V dropped 1 base and J dropped 4 bases, with 7 bases sitting between them. This CDR3 is 13 amino acids long. CDR1 ENHRY and CDR2 SYGVKD come from the germline V gene. The chain's CDR3 is CAISELEGTEAFF. The CDR3 bases are TGTGCCATCAGTGAGTTGGAGGGCACTGAAGCTTTCTTT.

Here the CDR3 DNA reads TGTGCCAGCACTCGGGGACAGAACTATGGCTACACCTTC. This sequence encodes CASTRGQNYGYTF. V usage is TRBV28 and J usage is TRBJ1-2; 7 bases are a match to TRBD1. The germline CDR1 and CDR2 sequences are MDHEN and SYDVKM. This CDR3 is 13 amino acids long. Trimming removed 7 bases from V and 2 bases from J; junction bases left unmatched: 4.

V gene TRBV19 combines with J gene TRBJ2-1; a possible D gene is TRBD2 (6 bases). The V end lost 4 bases, the J end lost 7 bases, and 8 bases lay between the germline ends. The CDR3 covers 12 residues. Germline values: CDR1 LNHDA, CDR2 SQIVND (reference sequence). CDR3 amino acids: CASSRRVNEQFF. CDR3 nucleotide sequence: TGTGCCAGTAGTAGGAGGGTAAATGAGCAGTTCTTC.

This sequence joins TRBV6-5 and TRBJ2-7, with D perhaps TRBD1 or TRBD2 (5 bases each). Germline V gene sequence: CDR1 MNHEY, CDR2 SVGAGI. The CDR3 sequence is 13 residues long. Between the trimmed V and J ends, which lost 2 bases and 6 bases, there was a span of 11 bases. The CDR3 region is CASSYLEGLEQYF. In DNA, the CDR3 is TGTGCCAGCAGTTACCTCGAGGGGCTCGAGCAGTACTTC.